The 28 T cell receptor beta chains below all came from one sample that was sequenced in a study of T cells in Graves' hyperthyroidism and ophthalmopathy. Amplified TCR beta CDR3 regions derived from RNA transcripts. First-round RT-PCR targeting the TCR CDR3 was performed with the HTBI primer set. MiXCR, run by TCRdb on the multiplex PCR reads, gives a single entry per CDR3 protein. In the table there are 250,000 to 300,000 distinct CDR3 sequences, approximately 15% of which are singletons. Input material: blood. These receptors were obtained from a woman aged 40 to 50 with Graves' hyperthyroidism that later progressed to Graves' ophthalmopathy.

This clonotype was counted at least ten times. This sequence joins TRBV20-1 and TRBJ2-1; 14 positions match TRBD2. After removal of 3 bases from V and 8 bases from J, the junction contained 12 bases not matched to a gene. This CDR3 has 17 residues. Germline V CDR1 and CDR2: DFQATT, SNEGSKA (reference sequence). CDR3 sequence: CSASSGSGLAGEHEQFF. CDR3 nucleotide sequence: TGCAGTGCTAGTAGCGGTTCGGGACTAGCGGGAGAGCATGAGCAGTTCTTC.

This clonotype was counted ten times or more. The rearrangement joins TRBV28 to TRBJ2-5; TRBD2 matches 10 bases. The CDR3 runs 15 residues. The V gene's germline CDR1 is MDHEN and CDR2 SYDVKM. The ends lost 2 bases at V and 4 bases at J; junction bases unmatched: 4. The CDR3 nucleotides read TGTGCCAGCAGTTTAACTAGCGGGACTGTAGAGACCCAGTACTTC. The encoded protein is CASSLTSGTVETQYF.

On this clonotype itself: With a much larger clone just one base away, this may be a read error. The chain joins TRBV4-1 to TRBJ1-2; tentatively, D is TRBD1 (6 bases). V dropped 4 bases and J dropped 4 bases, with 16 bases sitting between them. This CDR3 region has 15 residues. Looked up from germline, CDR1 is MGHRA and CDR2 is YSYEKL. As DNA, the CDR3 is TGCGCCAGCAGCCCGGACAACAGGGACCTCTATGGCTACACCTTC. As protein: CASSPDNRDLYGYTF.

In its sample, this clonotype was seen a few times. The chain employs TRBV4-1 and TRBJ1-5; D is uncertain. Germline V CDR1 and CDR2: MGHRA, YSYEKL. V was clipped by 4 bases and J by 2 bases, with 15 bases between them. This CDR3 has 16 amino acids. CDR3 region: CASSPGPIKGNQPQHF. CDR3 coding DNA: TGCGCCAGCAGCCCCGGACCCATTAAGGGCAATCAGCCCCAGCATTTT.

This clonotype was observed at least ten times. V is TRBV5-1 and J is TRBJ2-1, with TRBD1 matching 8 bases. V dropped 4 bases and J dropped 4; count of bases not matched to a gene: 4. The germline V gene encodes CDR1 SGHRS and CDR2 YFSETQ. The CDR3 runs to 14 residues. CDR3 sequence: CASSGGQVYNEQFF. In nucleotides, the CDR3 is TGCGCCAGCAGCGGGGGACAGGTTTACAATGAGCAGTTCTTC. Drawing the rest from reference TRBV5-1 and TRBJ2-1, the complete variable domain is KAGVTQTPRYLIKTRGQQVTLSCSPISGHRSVSWYQQTPGQGLQFLFEYFSETQRNKGNFPGRFSGRQFSNSRSEMNVSTLELGDSALYLCASSGGQVYNEQFFGPGTRLTVL.

The chain uses TRBV12-3 or TRBV12-4 and TRBJ1-5; 9 bases line up with TRBD1. V dropped 8 bases and J dropped 1; count of bases not matched to a gene: 9. The CDR3 is made up of 16 amino acids. As DNA, the CDR3 is TGTGCCAGCTCGCGTACAGGGGGCATCAGCAATCAGCCCCAGCATTTT. It encodes CASSRTGGISNQPQHF.

This clonotype was picked up many times. The chain is built from TRBV2 and TRBJ1-2; 7 bases agree with TRBD1. V lost 2 bases, J lost 1 base, and 16 bases stayed unmatched. The CDR3 length is 19 residues. Germline CDR1 reads SNHLY; CDR2 reads FYNNEI. The CDR3 region has the DNA TGTGCCAGCAGTGAATTTCTCTACACCTGGGACAGCCATAACTATGGCTACACCTTC. Its protein is CASSEFLYTWDSHNYGYTF. The variable domain in full, with the rest retrieved from reference TRBV2 and TRBJ1-2, is EPEVTQTPSHQVTQMGQEVILRCVPISNHLYFYWYRQILGQKVEFLVSFYNNEISEKSEIFDDQFSVERPDGSNFTLKIRSTKLEDSAMYFCASSEFLYTWDSHNYGYTFGSGTRLTVV.

V is TRBV4-1 and J is TRBJ2-5, with D hard to call. The CDR3 covers 15 residues. The germline gives CDR1 MGHRA, CDR2 YSYEKL. Trimming stripped 3 bases from V and 3 bases from J, with 14 bases between. The CDR3 is CASSQGKGIKETQYF. CDR3 nucleotides: TGCGCCAGCAGCCAGGGGAAGGGAATCAAAGAGACCCAGTACTTC.

This clonotype was counted ten times or more. The gene calls are TRBV13 and TRBJ1-3; D gene unclear. The V end lost 5 bases, the J end lost 4 bases, and 12 bases lay between the germline ends. The CDR3 sequence is 14 residues long. The germline CDR1 and CDR2 sequences are PRHDT and FYEKMQ (reference sequence). CDR3 protein: CASSRREDGNTIYF. The CDR3 region has the DNA TGTGCCAGCAGCCGGCGGGAGGACGGAAACACCATATATTTT.

The rearrangement joins TRBV12-3 or TRBV12-4 to TRBJ2-3, with D maybe TRBD2 (5 bases). Trimming left V 4 bases short and J 1 base short, with 12 bases between. The CDR3 runs 15 residues. CDR3 protein: CASSWRLSGTDTQYF. CDR3 in DNA: TGTGCCAGCAGTTGGAGGCTTTCCGGCACAGATACGCAGTATTTT.

This clonotype appeared many times. The CDR3 nucleotides are TGTGCCAGCAGCCGAGGACAGGTTAGCTCCTACGAGCAGTACTTC. It is translated as CASSRGQVSSYEQYF. The chain has TRBV6-1 and TRBJ2-7, with 7 bases aligning to TRBD1. Germline V lookup: CDR1 MNHNS, CDR2 SASEGT. Unmatched junction bases numbered 8, after V lost 6 bases and J lost 0 bases. The CDR3 is 15 residues long.

This clonotype was counted at least ten times. This chain links TRBV6-1 with TRBJ1-2, with D tentatively TRBD1 (5 bases). The CDR3 is made up of 17 amino acids. V lost 5 bases and J 3 bases, leaving 22 bases between the germline ends. Germline V gene sequence: CDR1 MNHNS, CDR2 SASEGT. This chain's CDR3 is CASSFVPPGPADYGYTF. In DNA form, the CDR3 reads TGTGCCAGCAGTTTCGTTCCCCCAGGGCCGGCGGACTATGGCTACACCTTC.

This clonotype was counted only a few times. The chain couples TRBV19 to TRBJ1-3; D is undetermined. The CDR3 is 16 amino acids. Germline V gene sequence: CDR1 LNHDA, CDR2 SQIVND (reference sequence). V was clipped by 3 bases and J by 0 bases, with 12 bases between them. In DNA, the CDR3 is TGTGCCAGTAGTATCCCGAGGGCTAGCTCTGGAAACACCATATATTTT. Translated, it gives CASSIPRASSGNTIYF. The full variable domain, completed using reference TRBV19 and TRBJ1-3, is DGGITQSPKYLFRKEGQNVTLSCEQNLNHDAMYWYRQDPGQGLRLIYYSQIVNDFQKGDIAEGYSVSREKKESFPLTVTSAQKNPTAFYLCASSIPRASSGNTIYFGEGSWLTVV.

This clonotype came up many times. V is TRBV4-1 and J is TRBJ1-4, with D hard to call. Deletions cut 1 base from V and 8 bases from J, with 17 bases between. Germline CDR1 is MGHRA and CDR2 is YSYEKL. The CDR3 extends over 16 amino acids. The CDR3 nucleotides read TGCGCCAGCAGCCAAGGGCGGAAGGCTACACAAGAAAAACTGTTTTTT. Translation gives CASSQGRKATQEKLFF.

This clonotype was observed at least ten times. The rearrangement joins TRBV28 to TRBJ1-5, with TRBD1 as a possible D gene (5 bases). V was pared by 2 bases and J by 2 bases, with 10 bases between. Germline loops: CDR1 MDHEN, CDR2 SYDVKM. The CDR3 has 15 residues. The DNA for the CDR3 is TGTGCCAGCAGTTTAACAGGCAAAGGCAATCAGCCCCAGCATTTT. Translated, it gives CASSLTGKGNQPQHF. Looking up the rest from reference TRBV28 and TRBJ1-5 gives the full variable domain: DVKVTQSSRYLVKRTGEKVFLECVQDMDHENMFWYRQDPGLGLRLIYFSYDVKMKEKGDIPEGYSVSREKKERFSLILESASTNQTSMYLCASSLTGKGNQPQHFGDGTRLSIL.

This clonotype was observed at least ten times. The genes are TRBV29-1 and TRBJ2-3, with D possibly matching TRBD2 (6 bases). This CDR3 is built from 14 residues. V lost 3 bases and J 4 bases, leaving 14 bases between the germline ends. Germline V lookup: CDR1 SQVTM, CDR2 ANQGSEA. CDR3 DNA: TGCAGCGTTGAGCTTCCCCGGGAGCCAGATACGCAGTATTTT. Protein product: CSVELPREPDTQYF.

At least ten counts were recorded for this clonotype. This chain joins TRBV19 and TRBJ2-3; unclear D gene. This CDR3 is 12 amino acids long. V was shortened by 6 bases and J by 2 bases, with 6 bases between the two germline ends. The germline gives CDR1 LNHDA, CDR2 SQIVND (reference sequence). The DNA for the CDR3 is TGTGCCAGTAGGAGCTACACAGATACGCAGTATTTT. Residues: CASRSYTDTQYF.

This clonotype was observed at least ten times. The CDR3, as DNA: TGCGCCAGCAGCCCTCTTGAGGCAGTCCACGGTATCCGCGGGGCTAGGTGGGCCGGGGAGCTGTTTTTT. Protein product: CASSPLEAVHGIRGARWAGELFF. This chain uses TRBV5-1 with TRBJ2-2; the D gene is possibly TRBD2 (6 bases). V was cut by 4 bases and J by 6 bases, with 40 bases left in between. CDR3 length: 23 amino acids. Germline CDR1 reads SGHRS; CDR2 reads YFSETQ.

This clonotype was detected a few times. The V call is TRBV6-2 or TRBV6-3, the J call TRBJ2-7, with TRBD2 identical over 7 bases. Trimming cost V 2 bases and J 0 bases; bases outside gene matches: 4. From germline, CDR1 is MNHEY and CDR2 SVGEGT. CDR3 length: 15 residues. This CDR3 reads CASSYGRTSSYEQYF. DNA of the CDR3: TGTGCCAGCAGTTACGGGCGGACTAGCTCCTACGAGCAGTACTTC.

Ten or more counts support this clonotype. The rearrangement uses TRBV20-1 and TRBJ1-1, with no clear D. Trimming cost V 4 bases and J 0 bases, with 12 bases left between them. This CDR3 comprises 14 residues. The germline gives CDR1 DFQATT, CDR2 SNEGSKA (reference sequence). CDR3 coding DNA: TGCAGTGCTACTGTGCTCGGGGTGAACACTGAAGCTTTCTTT. It yields the protein CSATVLGVNTEAFF.

Regarding this clonotype: One end of the junction does not line up with germline, which may come from a read error. This rearrangement joins TRBV10-1 to TRBJ2-6; D is perhaps TRBD1 (6 bases). CDR1 is WNHNN, CDR2 SYGVQD, per germline (reference sequence). The CDR3 length is 17 residues. The CDR3: CAISDVARGSGANVLTF. The CDR3 DNA follows: TGTGCCATCAGTGATGTCGCCAGGGGCTCTGGGGCCAACGTCCTGACTTTC.

This clonotype was picked up a small number of times. This sequence joins TRBV7-9 and TRBJ1-2; D is unclear. Germline V gene lookup returns CDR1 SEHNR and CDR2 FQNEAQ (reference sequence). The ends were cut back, 8 bases at V and 0 bases at J, with 10 bases in the middle. The CDR3 spans 13 residues. The CDR3 here is CASGTLPNYGYTF. In nucleotides, the CDR3 is TGTGCCAGCGGAACACTACCTAACTATGGCTACACCTTC.

This clonotype was observed at least ten times. This rearrangement joins TRBV28 to TRBJ2-1, with D possibly matching TRBD1 (5 bases). Trimming stripped 0 bases from V and 0 bases from J, with 9 bases between. Germline lookup yields CDR1 MDHEN and CDR2 SYDVKM. CDR3 size: 16 residues. In DNA form, the CDR3 reads TGTGCCAGCAGTTTATGGACAGAGAGCTCCTACAATGAGCAGTTCTTC. It codes for CASSLWTESSYNEQFF.

The sample holds many counts of this clonotype. The J gene is TRBJ1-5, the V gene TRBV6-1; D might be TRBD1 (5 bases). V shed 6 bases and J shed 10 bases, with 13 bases lying between them. Per the germline V gene, CDR1 is MNHNS and CDR2 is SASEGT. The CDR3 covers 12 residues. CDR3 in amino acids: CASRSGSGPQHF. The CDR3 DNA reads as TGTGCCAGCAGGTCAGGGTCGGGACCCCAGCATTTT.

This clonotype was seen repeatedly, ten times or more. J is TRBJ2-1 and V is TRBV18; D is unclear. The germline gives CDR1 KGHSH, CDR2 LQKENI. Trimming cost V 8 bases and J 0 bases, with 14 bases left between them. This CDR3 comprises 15 residues. This CDR3 is CASSPPGSSYNEQFF. CDR3 DNA: TGTGCCAGCAGTCCGCCCGGAAGCTCCTACAATGAGCAGTTCTTC.

The chain links TRBV20-1 to TRBJ2-5; D perhaps matches TRBD1 (6 bases). The CDR3 totals 14 residues. Germline V CDR1 and CDR2: DFQATT, SNEGSKA (reference sequence). V lost 0 bases, J lost 5 bases, and 13 bases lay in between. In DNA, the CDR3 is TGCAGTGCTAGAGATTTCCGTCAGGGGGAGACCCAGTACTTC. It encodes CSARDFRQGETQYF.

The gene calls are TRBV7-6 and TRBJ1-2; 7 positions match TRBD1. CDR3 size: 13 residues. Germline CDR1 reads SGHVS; CDR2 reads FNYEAQ. Trimming removed 3 bases from V and 5 bases from J; junction bases left unmatched: 3. Written as DNA, the CDR3 is TGTGCCAGCAGCTTGGGACAGCGTTATGGCTACACCTTC. Translation: CASSLGQRYGYTF.

This clonotype showed up many times. The chain links TRBV30 to TRBJ2-7; D not resolved. V lost 0 bases and J lost 5, with 5 bases in between. The CDR3 spans 11 residues. The germline gives CDR1 GTSNPN, CDR2 SVGIG (reference sequence). The CDR3 sequence: CAWSVEDEQYF. In DNA, the CDR3 is TGTGCCTGGAGTGTGGAAGACGAGCAGTACTTC.